Given below is one T cell receptor beta chain in context. These data are taken from a study of blood T cell repertoires in COVID-19. TCRdb's table, derived via immunoSEQ multiplex PCR, lists solely in-frame clones and lacks some. The top ten clones hold roughly 22% of a sample with 95,000 or so clones, 70% to 85% of them seen once. The receptor was isolated from a human donor in a cohort sampled during active COVID-19. The sample comprised peripheral blood.

The CDR3 sequence is CASSQDRLAGGTYEQYF. The CDR3 nucleotides read TGTGCCAGCAGCCAAGATAGGCTAGCGGGAGGGACCTACGAGCAGTACTTC. This rearrangement joins TRBV3-1 (or the pseudogene TRBV3-2) to TRBJ2-7; 12 positions agree with TRBD2. The CDR3 covers 17 residues. Germline CDR1 and CDR2: LGHDT and YNNKEL (reference sequence). The V segment lost 0 bases and the J segment 2 bases; nucleotides outside the gene matches: 5.